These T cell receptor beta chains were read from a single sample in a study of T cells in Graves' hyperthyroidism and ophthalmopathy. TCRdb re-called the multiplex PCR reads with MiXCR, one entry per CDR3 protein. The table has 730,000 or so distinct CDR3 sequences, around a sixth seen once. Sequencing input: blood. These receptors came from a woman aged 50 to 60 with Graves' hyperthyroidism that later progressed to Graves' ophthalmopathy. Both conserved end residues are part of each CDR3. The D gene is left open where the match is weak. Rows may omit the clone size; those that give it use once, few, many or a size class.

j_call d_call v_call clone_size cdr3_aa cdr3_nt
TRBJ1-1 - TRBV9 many CASSVDLRTEAFF TGTGCCAGCAGCGTAGATCTGAGGACTGAAGCTTTCTTT
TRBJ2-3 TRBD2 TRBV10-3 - CAISEKTSGGGTDTQYF TGTGCCATCAGTGAGAAAACTAGCGGGGGGGGCACAGATACGCAGTATTTT
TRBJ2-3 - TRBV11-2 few CASSQGGTRTDMQYF TGTGCCAGCAGCCAAGGGGGGACCCGCACAGATATGCAGTATTTT
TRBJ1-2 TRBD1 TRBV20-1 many CSARDRPTGRGNYGYTF TGCAGTGCTAGAGATCGTCCGACAGGGAGGGGGAACTATGGCTACACCTTC
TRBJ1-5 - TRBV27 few CASSLGGVRHQPQHF TGTGCCAGCAGTTTAGGGGGGGTACGGCATCAGCCCCAGCATTTT
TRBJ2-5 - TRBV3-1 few CASSRSVGPLGETQYF TGTGCCAGCAGCCGGAGCGTGGGGCCTTTAGGAGAGACCCAGTACTTC
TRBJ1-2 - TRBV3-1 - CASSQDGVNYGYTF TGTGCCAGCAGCCAAGATGGAGTAAACTATGGCTACACCTTC
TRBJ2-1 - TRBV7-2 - CASSLWSELYNEQFF TGTGCCAGCAGCTTATGGTCAGAACTCTACAATGAGCAGTTCTTC
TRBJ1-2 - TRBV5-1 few CASSSGQRYGYTF TGCGCCAGCAGCTCCGGACAGAGATATGGCTACACCTTC
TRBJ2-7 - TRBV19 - CASSPGRPGSYEQYF TGTGCCAGTAGCCCGGGGCGTCCTGGCTCCTACGAGCAGTACTTC
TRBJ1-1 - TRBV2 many CASRDGNSFSEAFF TGTGCCAGCAGAGACGGGAACTCTTTCAGTGAAGCTTTCTTT
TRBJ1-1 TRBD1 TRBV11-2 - CASSPGQGHIWEAFF TGTGCCAGCAGCCCAGGACAGGGCCATATCTGGGAAGCTTTCTTT
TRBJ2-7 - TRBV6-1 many CASSISGGQAYPYEQYF TGTGCCAGCAGTATCTCGGGGGGACAGGCCTACCCCTACGAGCAGTACTTC
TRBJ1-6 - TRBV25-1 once CASSESPGAINNSPLHF TGTGCCAGCAGTGAATCTCCAGGGGCGATAAATAATTCACCCCTCCACTTT
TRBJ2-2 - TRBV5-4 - CASTPDGTGQTGELFF TGTGCCAGCACCCCCGACGGTACAGGGCAAACCGGGGAGCTGTTTTTT
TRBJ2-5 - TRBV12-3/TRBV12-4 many CASSPPGGQRQETQYF TGTGCCAGCAGTCCCCCGGGAGGACAGAGACAAGAGACCCAGTACTTC
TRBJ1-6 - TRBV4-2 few CASSKRDFNSPLHF TGTGCCAGCAGTAAACGGGACTTTAATTCACCCCTCCACTTT
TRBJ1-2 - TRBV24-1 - CATSDPLSTDNYGYTF TGTGCCACCAGTGACCCTCTCTCGACAGATAACTATGGCTACACCTTC
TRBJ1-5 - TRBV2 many CASSDQTHQPQHF TGTGCCAGCAGTGATCAGACGCATCAGCCCCAGCATTTT
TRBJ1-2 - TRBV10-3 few CAISDGGVIYGYTF TGTGCCATCAGTGACGGGGGAGTGATCTATGGCTACACCTTC
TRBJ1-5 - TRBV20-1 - CSARDQRYSNQPQHF TGCAGTGCTAGAGATCAGAGATATAGTAATCAGCCCCAGCATTTT
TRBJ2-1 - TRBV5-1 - CASNLGMSEQFF TGCGCCAGCAATCTGGGGATGAGTGAGCAGTTCTTC
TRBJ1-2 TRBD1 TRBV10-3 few CAISKGDSSNYGYTF TGTGCCATCAGCAAGGGGGACAGCTCAAACTATGGCTACACCTTC
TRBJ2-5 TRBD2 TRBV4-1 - CASSRVLAGEETQYF TGCGCCAGCAGCCGAGTCCTAGCGGGAGAAGAGACCCAGTACTTC
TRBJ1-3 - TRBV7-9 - CASGLGTPTASGNTIYF TGTGCCAGCGGCTTGGGGACGCCGACCGCCTCTGGAAACACCATATATTTT
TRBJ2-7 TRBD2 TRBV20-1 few CSARDAQRGTYEQYF TGCAGTGCTAGAGATGCCCAGCGGGGGACCTACGAGCAGTACTTC
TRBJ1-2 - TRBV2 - CASSERWNYGYTF TGTGCCAGCAGTGAAAGGTGGAACTATGGCTACACCTTC
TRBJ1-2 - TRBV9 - CASSGSRNNYGYTF TGTGCCAGCAGCGGTAGTCGCAATAACTATGGCTACACCTTC
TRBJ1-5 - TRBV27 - CASSLVGGRGGNQPQHF TGTGCCAGCAGTTTAGTCGGCGGTAGAGGTGGCAATCAGCCCCAGCATTTT
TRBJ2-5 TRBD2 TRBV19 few CASSIASGGVYQETQYF TGTGCCAGTAGTATCGCTAGCGGGGGGGTTTACCAAGAGACCCAGTACTTC
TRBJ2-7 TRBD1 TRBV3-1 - CASSRGIFPTGGPEQYF TGTGCCAGCAGCCGTGGAATTTTTCCGACAGGGGGTCCCGAGCAGTACTTC
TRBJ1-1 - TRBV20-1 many CSAWERQGAEAFF TGCAGTGCTTGGGAACGGCAGGGCGCTGAAGCTTTCTTT
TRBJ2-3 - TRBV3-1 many CASSQGTETPQYF TGTGCCAGCAGCCAGGGTACTGAGACACCGCAGTATTTT
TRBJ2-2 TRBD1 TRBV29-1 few CSVEDDDRETGELFF TGCAGCGTTGAAGATGACGACAGGGAAACCGGGGAGCTGTTTTTT
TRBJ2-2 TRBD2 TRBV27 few CASSSHTSGGGTVTTGELFF TGTGCCAGCAGTTCTCACACTAGCGGGGGGGGCACGGTGACCACCGGGGAGCTGTTTTTT
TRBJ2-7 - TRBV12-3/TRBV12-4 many CASSSFDIYEQYF TGTGCCAGCAGTTCCTTCGACATATACGAGCAGTACTTC
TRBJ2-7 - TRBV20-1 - CSAIPSGGQVSSYEQYF TGCAGTGCTATCCCATCGGGGGGACAGGTGAGCTCCTACGAGCAGTACTTC
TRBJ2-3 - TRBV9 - CASSVATKTDTQYF TGTGCCAGCAGCGTAGCAACTAAAACAGATACGCAGTATTTT
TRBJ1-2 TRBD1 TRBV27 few CASRTGGHGYTF TGTGCCAGCCGTACAGGGGGCCATGGCTACACCTTC
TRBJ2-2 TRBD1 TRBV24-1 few CATSDFGTGVGGELFF TGTGCCACCAGTGATTTCGGGACAGGGGTTGGCGGGGAGCTGTTTTTT